This T cell receptor beta chain was recovered during a study of response to subunit inactivated influenza vaccine. General observations from the study: Each seasonal influenza vaccination recruits few new T cells, the authors suggested.

As to this clonotype: The antigen remains unidentified.

CDR3 size: 14 residues. Trimming pared 3 bases from V and 2 bases from J, leaving 11 bases between. TCRdb called the RT-PCR reads again in MiXCR, with one record for every CDR3 protein. The sample lists roughly 500,000 distinct CDR3 sequences, 25% seen once, with 1.5% to 2% in the top ten. The source is a middle-aged man who received an inactivated influenza vaccine. V usage is TRBV12-3 or TRBV12-4 and J usage is TRBJ2-7, with a tentative D call TRBD1 (6 bases). This material consisted of CD4+ T cells sorted from PBMCs, taken roughly 5 days after vaccination. Here the CDR3 DNA reads TGTGCCAGCAGTTTGGGACAATCTACCTACGAGCAGTACTTC. Its protein product is CASSLGQSTYEQYF.